A single sample gave rise to the 11 T cell receptor beta chains below, sequenced in a study of patients and donors after allogeneic stem cell transplantation. TCRdb passed the RT-PCR reads through MiXCR, listing each CDR3 protein once. The profile shows approximately 140,000 distinct CDR3 sequences, about a third of them singletons. The source material was blood, either unsorted or a sorted T cell fraction (not recorded which). These TCRs come from a human donor who was either an allogeneic HSCT recipient or a stem cell or donor lymphocyte infusion donor (not recorded which). It is not recorded whose cells these are; they may come from a transplant donor.

The genes are TRBV27 and TRBJ2-7, with D possibly being TRBD1 (8 bases). Trimming removed 5 bases at V and 2 bases at J, with 16 bases between. The CDR3 length is 15 residues. The germline V gene has CDR1 MNHEY and CDR2 SMNVEV (reference sequence). The CDR3 spells CASSGGQGGPYEQYF. CDR3 nucleotide sequence: TGTGCCAGCAGTGGAGGACAGGGAGGGCCCTACGAGCAGTACTTC.

This clonotype was observed a handful of times. The V gene is TRBV29-1, the J gene TRBJ1-2; no definite D call. Between the trimmed V and J ends, which lost 4 bases and 4 bases, there was a span of 13 bases. Germline CDR1 and CDR2: SQVTM and ANQGSEA. There are 13 residues in the CDR3. DNA of the CDR3: TGCAGCGTTGTGAGCCAGATAAGCTATGGCTACACCTTC. Translated: CSVVSQISYGYTF.

The chain carries TRBV20-1 and TRBJ1-5; D not resolved. Germline V gene sequence: CDR1 DFQATT, CDR2 SNEGSKA (reference sequence). The CDR3 has 14 residues. With 1 base removed from V and 3 bases from J, the gap between germline ends came to 10 bases. Here the CDR3 DNA reads TGCAGTGCTAGAGCACAGCGGATCAATCAGCCCCAGCATTTT. As protein: CSARAQRINQPQHF.

This sequence joins TRBV7-8 and TRBJ1-2; no definite D call. The germline V gene has CDR1 SGHVS and CDR2 FQNEAQ. V shed 1 base and J shed 5 bases, with 8 bases lying between them. The CDR3 totals 13 residues. The CDR3 bases are TGTGCCAGCAGCTTAGGGACGGAGTATGGCTACACCTTC. Amino acid sequence: CASSLGTEYGYTF. The variable domain in full, completed from reference TRBV7-8 and TRBJ1-2, reads GAGVSQSPRYKVAKRGQDVALRCDPISGHVSLFWYQQALGQGPEFLTYFQNEAQLDKSGLPSDRFFAERPEGSVSTLKIQRTQQEDSAVYLCASSLGTEYGYTFGSGTRLTVV.

The chain is built from TRBV18 and TRBJ2-5; D gene uncertain. The CDR3 spans 16 residues. Germline V gene sequence: CDR1 KGHSH, CDR2 LQKENI. V was cut by 1 base and J by 2 bases, with 14 bases left in between. For the CDR3, the DNA is TGTGCCAGCTCACCACTGGCACGGAACAATCAAGAGACCCAGTACTTC. This encodes CASSPLARNNQETQYF.

V and J are TRBV7-9 and TRBJ2-1; D gene unclear. Trimming took off 2 bases at V and 9 bases at J, with 8 bases between the two ends. CDR1 and CDR2 from the germline V gene are SEHNR and FQNEAQ (reference sequence). This CDR3 is 12 amino acids long. The CDR3, as DNA: TGTGCCAGCAGCTTATCTGGACCTGAGCAGTTCTTC. It translates to CASSLSGPEQFF.

The rearrangement joins TRBV6-6 to TRBJ2-7; a weak D match, TRBD1 (5 bases). CDR1 and CDR2 from the germline V gene are MNHNY and SVGAGI (reference sequence). The CDR3 sequence is 14 residues long. Trimming cost V 5 bases and J 6 bases, with 17 bases left between them. The CDR3 region has the DNA TGTGCCAGCAGTCCTAGATTGGGGCAGATCGAGCAGTACGTC. This gives the protein CASSPRLGQIEQYV.

The gene calls are TRBV12-3 or TRBV12-4 and TRBJ2-7; TRBD1 aligns across 8 bases. The CDR3 loop spans 15 amino acids. V lost 2 bases, J lost 7 bases, and 10 bases stayed unmatched. The CDR3 loop is CASSLWGQVPKEQYF. The CDR3 bases are TGTGCCAGCAGTTTATGGGGACAGGTTCCCAAGGAGCAGTACTTC.

The gene calls are TRBV12-3 or TRBV12-4 and TRBJ2-7; 7 nucleotides agree with TRBD1. The V and J ends lost 5 bases and 1 base, in that order; junction bases with no gene match: 5. The CDR3 runs to 14 residues. In DNA form, the CDR3 reads TGTGCCAGCAGTCAGCTGACAGGGTCCTACGAGCAGTACTTC. This translates into CASSQLTGSYEQYF.

The V and J genes are TRBV7-2 and TRBJ1-1; the D gene is possibly TRBD1 (6 bases). With 1 base removed from V and 1 base from J, the gap between germline ends came to 10 bases. CDR1 and CDR2 from the germline V gene are SGHTA and FQGNSA. This CDR3 is 15 amino acids long. Here the CDR3 reads CASSLVHRANTEAFF. The CDR3 DNA follows: TGTGCCAGCAGCTTAGTCCACAGGGCGAACACTGAAGCTTTCTTT.

Only a few counts were recorded for this clonotype. The chain links TRBV7-3 to TRBJ1-2, with D possibly matching TRBD1 (6 bases). The germline CDR1 and CDR2 sequences are SGHTA and FQGTGA. With 6 bases removed from V and 7 bases from J, the gap between germline ends came to 18 bases. The CDR3 is made up of 14 amino acids. CDR3 loop: CASSQTGTQSGYTF. Written as DNA, the CDR3 is TGTGCCAGCAGTCAGACCGGGACACAAAGTGGCTACACCTTC.